These T cell receptor beta chains were read from a single sample in a study of cytomegalovirus exposure and HLA in healthy donors. Using immunoSEQ multiplex PCR, the repertoire was profiled, and TCRdb retains in-frame clones only, with some absent. This table holds approximately 110,000 clones, approximately 70% found once. The sample consisted of PBMCs. The origin of the receptors is a man aged 30-40 years in good health and CMV-seropositive. Each CDR3 is given with its conserved first and last residue. The D gene is left open where the match is weak. Not every row has a clone size; where given, it reads once, few, many or a size class.

D gene,V gene,clone size,CDR3 length,J gene,CDR3 DNA,CDR3 protein
TRBD1,TRBV5-5,few,16,TRBJ1-1,TGTGCCAGCAGCTTGAGTGCTTCGAGGGGGCGCACTGAAGCTTTCTTT,CASSLSASRGRTEAFF
TRBD2,TRBV7-9,.,17,TRBJ2-1,TGTGCCAGCAGCCCGCCGGGACTAGCGGGGGGGCACAATGAGCAGTTCTTC,CASSPPGLAGGHNEQFF
TRBD1,TRBV23-1,once,18,TRBJ1-1,TGCGCCAGCAGTCATGTCTCGGGGGAGACAGGGGGTTCCACTGAAGCTTTCTTT,CASSHVSGETGGSTEAFF
TRBD1,TRBV10-3,few,16,TRBJ1-4,TGTGCCATCAGTGAGTCGTCGGGACAGAGAGATGAAAAACTGTTTTTT,CAISESSGQRDEKLFF
TRBD1,TRBV11-2,few,16,TRBJ1-4,TGTGCCAGCAGCTTGGAAACCGGGACAGGGTCTGAAAAACTGTTTTTT,CASSLETGTGSEKLFF
.,TRBV6-6,.,13,TRBJ1-5,TGTGCCAGCAGGACCAGAGACAGTCAGCCCCAGCATTTT,CASRTRDSQPQHF
TRBD1,TRBV6-5,.,15,TRBJ1-2,TGTGCCAGCAGTTACTCGACAGGGAGTCTCTATGGCTACACCTTC,CASSYSTGSLYGYTF
.,TRBV7-9,.,16,TRBJ2-2,TGTGCCAGCAGCTTAGTCGAGACGGAGGGAACCGGGGAGCTGTTTTTT,CASSLVETEGTGELFF
TRBD1,TRBV6-1,.,13,TRBJ1-5,TGTGCCAGCCTGGGACAGGGGGCTCAGCCCCAGCATTTT,CASLGQGAQPQHF
.,TRBV7-9,.,12,TRBJ1-1,TGTGCCAGCAGCTTAGGGACAGCGGAAGCTTTCTTT,CASSLGTAEAFF
.,TRBV27,.,16,TRBJ2-3,TGTGCCAGCAAATATACCTTTCAAGGGAGGACAGATACGCAGTATTTT,CASKYTFQGRTDTQYF
.,TRBV5-1,.,13,TRBJ2-3,TGCGCCAGCAGCCCGGTACGGTCAGATACGCAGTATTTT,CASSPVRSDTQYF
.,TRBV11-2,.,14,TRBJ1-3,TGTGCCAGCAGTTTAACAGACTCTGGAAACACCATATATTTT,CASSLTDSGNTIYF
.,TRBV7-2,.,14,TRBJ1-1,TGTGCCAGCAGCCCACTTGTTATGAACACTGAAGCTTTCTTT,CASSPLVMNTEAFF
.,TRBV7-4,once,15,TRBJ1-5,TGTGCCAGCAGCTTGAGGTCTAATAGCAATCAGCCCCAGCATTTT,CASSLRSNSNQPQHF
.,TRBV5-1,.,16,TRBJ2-7,TGCGCCAGCAGCTCCCTGACTAGTTCTTCAGCCTACGAGCAGTACTTC,CASSSLTSSSAYEQYF
.,TRBV7-9,.,12,TRBJ2-3,TGTGCCAGCAGCTACCGGGACATAGGACAGTATTTT,CASSYRDIGQYF
.,TRBV29-1,.,13,TRBJ1-2,TGCAGCGTTTCCCCCGGCCAGCCAGGAGGCTACACCTTC,CSVSPGQPGGYTF
.,TRBV25-1,few,13,TRBJ1-2,TGTGCCAGCAGTGAACCCGGGACTTATGGCTACACCTTC,CASSEPGTYGYTF
TRBD1,TRBV12-5,few,15,TRBJ1-2,TGTGCTAGTGGCCGCTCGCGGGACAGGGCGGATGGCTACACCTTC,CASGRSRDRADGYTF
TRBD1,TRBV29-1,.,13,TRBJ2-1,TGCAGCGTTGGGGACAGAAGCTACAATGAGCAGTTCTTC,CSVGDRSYNEQFF
.,TRBV11-3,.,15,TRBJ1-1,TGTGCCAGCAGCCCTATAGGGAGACGGGCAACTGAAGCTTTCTTT,CASSPIGRRATEAFF
.,TRBV5-4,.,12,TRBJ2-1,TGTGCCAGCAGCGGGGATGGGGCTGAGCAGTTCTTC,CASSGDGAEQFF
TRBD1,TRBV7-6,few,15,TRBJ1-1,TGTGCCAGCAGCAAGGGACAGGGGAAGAACACTGAAGCTTTCTTT,CASSKGQGKNTEAFF
TRBD1,TRBV10-3,.,16,TRBJ1-1,TGTGCCATCAGTGGGGGACAGGGGGCGGTCGGCACTGAAGCTTTCTTT,CAISGGQGAVGTEAFF
.,TRBV7-2,.,14,TRBJ1-5,TGTGCCAGCAGCTTAGTACATAGCAATCAGCCCCAGCATTTT,CASSLVHSNQPQHF
.,TRBV19,.,13,TRBJ2-2,TGTGCCAGTAGTATAGTTAGCGGCGGGGAGCTGTTTTTT,CASSIVSGGELFF
TRBD1,TRBV9,once,17,TRBJ1-2,TGTGCCAGCAGCACCGCCCGGGACAGGGGTTGGAACTATGGCTACACCTTC,CASSTARDRGWNYGYTF
.,TRBV5-1,.,14,TRBJ1-2,TGCGCCAGCAGCTTGGACAGGGCTGGCTATGGCTACACCTTC,CASSLDRAGYGYTF
TRBD2,TRBV7-8,.,18,TRBJ2-1,TGTGCCAGCAGCATTCGGACTAGCGGGGGGTCCTCCTACAATGAGCAGTTCTTC,CASSIRTSGGSSYNEQFF
TRBD1,TRBV7-2,.,14,TRBJ1-1,TGTGCCAGCAGCGGGGACAGGGTTAGGACTGAAGCTTTCTTT,CASSGDRVRTEAFF
.,TRBV21-1,.,16,TRBJ1-1,TGTGCCAGCAGCACTAAACCGGGACAGGGGAACACTGAAGCTTTCTTT,CASSTKPGQGNTEAFF
.,TRBV6-5,.,13,TRBJ1-5,TGTGCCAGCAGTCCCTGGCCCCCAGGGCCCCAGCATTTT,CASSPWPPGPQHF
.,TRBV18,once,14,TRBJ1-2,TGTGCCAGCTCACCGTTCGGACAGTACTATGGCTACACCTTC,CASSPFGQYYGYTF
TRBD2,TRBV7-8,.,16,TRBJ2-7,TGTGCCAGCAGCCACAGCGGGGGGGGACGCTCCTACGAGCAGTACTTC,CASSHSGGGRSYEQYF
.,TRBV5-6,.,13,TRBJ2-7,TGTGCCAGCAGCCATTCCGACATGTACGAGCAGTACTTC,CASSHSDMYEQYF
.,TRBV6-5,.,12,TRBJ1-2,TGTGCCAGCAGTTCCCCTAATTATGGCTACACCTTC,CASSSPNYGYTF
.,TRBV15,.,16,TRBJ2-5,TGTGCCACCAGCAGAGAGTTTGGACAGATACAAGAGACCCAGTACTTC,CATSREFGQIQETQYF
.,TRBV4-1,.,17,TRBJ2-5,TGCGCCAGCAGCCAAGATGAGAGGCAGGGGTGGAAAGAGACCCAGTACTTC,CASSQDERQGWKETQYF
.,TRBV2,.,14,TRBJ2-2,TGTGCCAGCATGTACCAGACGAACACCGGGGAGCTGTTTTTT,CASMYQTNTGELFF
.,TRBV15,.,15,TRBJ2-7,TGTGCCACCAGCAGTCTCTCGCAGGGAATTGCCGAGCAGTACTTC,CATSSLSQGIAEQYF
TRBD2,TRBV7-2,.,17,TRBJ2-3,TGTGCCAGCAGCCCCCTACTGAGCGGGGGTAGCACAGATACGCAGTATTTT,CASSPLLSGGSTDTQYF
TRBD2,TRBV5-6,.,15,TRBJ2-7,TGTGCCAGCAGCTTGTGGGCGGGGGGGGCGTACGAGCAGTACTTC,CASSLWAGGAYEQYF
.,TRBV5-6,.,13,TRBJ2-1,TGTGCCAGCAGCTTTGAGGGCTACAATGAGCAGTTCTTC,CASSFEGYNEQFF
TRBD1,TRBV6-5,.,15,TRBJ1-1,TGTGCCAGCCGGTTTACCCAGGGGGCGAACACTGAAGCTTTCTTT,CASRFTQGANTEAFF
TRBD1,TRBV19,.,15,TRBJ1-1,TGTGCCAGTAGTATAGGGACAGGTGTGAAGGATGAAGCTTTCTTT,CASSIGTGVKDEAFF
.,TRBV6-4,few,13,TRBJ1-6,TGTGCCCCGCAGGGCGGTCAGCAGTCACCCCTCCACTTT,CAPQGGQQSPLHF
.,TRBV5-1,.,14,TRBJ1-1,TGCGCCAGCAGCCCTCAGGGACAGAACACTGAAGCTTTCTTT,CASSPQGQNTEAFF
TRBD1,TRBV5-1,.,14,TRBJ1-2,TGCGCCAGCAGCCCGGATACAGGGGCCTATGGCTACACCTTC,CASSPDTGAYGYTF
.,TRBV15,.,15,TRBJ2-1,TGTGCCACCAGCAGTGACAGGACACCATACAATGAGCAGTTCTTC,CATSSDRTPYNEQFF
TRBD1,TRBV18,.,15,TRBJ2-7,TGTGCCAGCTCACCACCACGACAGGGGGCCGGCGAGCAGTACTTC,CASSPPRQGAGEQYF
.,TRBV5-1,.,14,TRBJ1-1,TGCGCCAGCAGCCTCAGACAGGCAAACACTGAAGCTTTCTTT,CASSLRQANTEAFF
TRBD2,TRBV5-4,.,15,TRBJ2-1,TGTGCCACTAGGACTAGCGGGGGGGCCTACAATGAGCAGTTCTTC,CATRTSGGAYNEQFF
TRBD2,TRBV7-3,.,14,TRBJ2-1,TGTGCCAGCAGCGTAGCGGGGGGAAACAATGAGCAGTTCTTC,CASSVAGGNNEQFF
.,TRBV25-1,once,13,TRBJ1-1,TGTGCCAGCAGACCTCAGGGAATCACTGAAGCTTTCTTT,CASRPQGITEAFF